This record covers a single TCR beta chain. Trimming took 4 bases from V and 3 from J, leaving 16 bases between them. Germline-derived CDR1 and CDR2 are SQVTM and ANQGSEA. This CDR3 region has 14 residues. Profiling relied on immunoSEQ multiplex PCR, and the TCRdb table lists in-frame clones only, not all of them. The data hold 130,000 to 150,000 clones, with more than 70% observed a single time. These data originate in a study of radiation and T cells in renal cell carcinoma. For the study at large: Nephrectomy followed 15 Gy stereotactic body radiation by 4 weeks.

Time point denoted: baseline pretreatment blood. Treatment denoted: 15 Gy SBRT to primary tumor, nephrectomy 4 weeks later. This chain joins TRBV29-1 and TRBJ2-7; D is ambiguous. Here the sequenced sample was blood, taken from a patient whose treatment included radiotherapy and nephrectomy. This receptor was taken from a woman in her forties or fifties with renal cell carcinoma. CDR3 sequence (DNA): TGCAGCGTTGCTCTTGACACCGGCTTCTACGAGCAGTACTTC. The encoded protein is CSVALDTGFYEQYF.